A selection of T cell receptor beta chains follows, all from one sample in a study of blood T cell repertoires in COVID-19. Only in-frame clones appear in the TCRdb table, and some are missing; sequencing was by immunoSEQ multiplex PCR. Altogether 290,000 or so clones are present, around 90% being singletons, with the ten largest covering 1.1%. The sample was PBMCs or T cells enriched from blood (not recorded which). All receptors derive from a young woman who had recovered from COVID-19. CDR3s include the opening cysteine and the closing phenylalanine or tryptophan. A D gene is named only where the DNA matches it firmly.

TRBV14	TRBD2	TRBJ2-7	TGTGCCAGCAGCCCCAGACTAGCGGGGTCCTACGAGCAGTACTTC	CASSPRLAGSYEQYF
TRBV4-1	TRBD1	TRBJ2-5	TGCGCCAGCAGCCGGGGACAGTCTGAAGAAGAGACCCAGTACTTC	CASSRGQSEEETQYF
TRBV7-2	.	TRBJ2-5	TGTGCCAGCAGCCCTCGCGAGGTTCAAGAGACCCAGTACTTC	CASSPREVQETQYF
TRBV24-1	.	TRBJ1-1	TGTGCCATACAGGGACACCAGAACACTGAAGCTTTCTTT	CAIQGHQNTEAFF
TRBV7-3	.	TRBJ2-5	TGTGCCAGCAGCTTAAAAGGGGTTCAGGAGACCCAGTACTTC	CASSLKGVQETQYF
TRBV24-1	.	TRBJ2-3	TGTGCCACCAGTGATTGGACCCCCCTGGAGGCAGATACGCAGTATTTT	CATSDWTPLEADTQYF
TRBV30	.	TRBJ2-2	TGTGCCTACCCACTGACTACCGGGGAGCTGTTTTTT	CAYPLTTGELFF
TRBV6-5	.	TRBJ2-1	TGTGCCAGCAGTAGCGGCATCTCCTACAATGAGCAGTTCTTC	CASSSGISYNEQFF
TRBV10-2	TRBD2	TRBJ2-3	TGCGCCAGCTCACCGGGACTAGCGGGGACAGATACGCAGTATTTT	CASSPGLAGTDTQYF
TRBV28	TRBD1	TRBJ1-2	TGTGCCAGCGGGTTACGGGACAGGCGGGGCTACACCTTC	CASGLRDRRGYTF
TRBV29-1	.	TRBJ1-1	TGCAGCGTTGAAGAAGGGGCGTCGGACACTGAAGCTTTCTTT	CSVEEGASDTEAFF